Following are 28 T cell receptor beta chains from one sample sequenced in a study of molecular identifiers for immune sequencing clone quantification. TCRdb re-called the PCR reads through MiXCR, storing one row per CDR3 protein. The data hold around 460,000 distinct CDR3 sequences, with about 25% observed a single time. The sample taken for sequencing was naive CD8+ T cells from blood, with Jurkat cell RNA spiked in. This sample's subset: FACS-sorted CD8+CD4-CCR7+CD45RA+ naive T cells. All receptors derive from a human donor in good health. Some libraries in this study had Jurkat cell RNA spiked in.

J is TRBJ2-1 and V is TRBV2; D is undetermined. Germline CDR1 SNHLY, CDR2 FYNNEI. V lost 7 bases and J 0 bases, leaving 13 bases between the germline ends. The CDR3 has 15 residues. CDR3 coding DNA: TGTGCCAGCATTCATGGGCCAGACTCCTACAATGAGCAGTTCTTC. This codes for CASIHGPDSYNEQFF.

Ten or more counts support this clonotype. The chain has TRBV4-3 and TRBJ1-1; TRBD1 matches 7 bases. The germline CDR1 and CDR2 sequences are LGHNA and YSLEER. V trimming: 5 bases; J trimming: 3 bases; junction bases outside the gene matches: 6. The CDR3 extends over 14 amino acids. The DNA for the CDR3 is TGCGCCAGCAGCAAAATCAGGGGGTACACTGAAGCTTTCTTT. This gives the protein CASSKIRGYTEAFF.

This rearrangement joins TRBV7-9 to TRBJ2-5; TRBD2 matches 13 bases. Germline V gene data show CDR1 as SEHNR and CDR2 as FQNEAQ (reference sequence). V lost 5 bases, J lost 5 bases, and 8 bases stayed unmatched. This CDR3 has 16 amino acids. The CDR3 DNA sequence: TGTGCCAGCAGCATGGGACTAGCGGGGATTTGTGAGACCCAGTACTTC. Protein product: CASSMGLAGICETQYF.

This clonotype was seen at least ten times. The gene calls are TRBV30 and TRBJ2-7, with D tentatively TRBD2 (5 bases). With 1 base removed from V and 2 bases from J, the gap between germline ends came to 12 bases. This CDR3 spans 14 amino acids. Germline V gene sequence: CDR1 GTSNPN, CDR2 SVGIG (reference sequence). The CDR3 loop is CAWSAGIGTYEQYF. As DNA, the CDR3 is TGTGCCTGGAGTGCGGGAATAGGGACCTACGAGCAGTACTTC. Variable domain in full (rest from reference TRBV30 and TRBJ2-7): SQTIHQWPATLVQPVGSPLSLECTVEGTSNPNLYWYRQAAGRGLQLLFYSVGIGQISSEVPQNLSASRPQDRQFILSSKKLLLSDSGFYLCAWSAGIGTYEQYFGPGTRLTVT.

This clonotype was detected many times. J is TRBJ1-1 and V is TRBV7-8, with D perhaps matching TRBD1 (6 bases). Germline V lookup: CDR1 SGHVS, CDR2 FQNEAQ. V shed 4 bases and J shed 7 bases, with 10 bases lying between them. The CDR3 length is 12 residues. CDR3 region: CASSSGTHEAFF. DNA for the CDR3: TGTGCCAGCAGCTCAGGGACACATGAAGCTTTCTTT.

This clonotype was detected ten times or more. This sequence joins TRBV7-2 and TRBJ2-4; perhaps TRBD1 as D (5 bases). Trimming cost V 4 bases and J 3 bases, with 13 bases left between them. The CDR3 is 15 amino acids. Germline CDR1 and CDR2: SGHTA and FQGNSA. DNA of the CDR3: TGTGCCAGCAGCTCTGAGACAGTGGTCAAAAACATTCAGTACTTC. The encoded protein is CASSSETVVKNIQYF.

This clonotype has just a few counts. The chain links TRBV3-1 to TRBJ2-7; D gene unclear. V gave up 0 bases and J gave up 2 bases, with 8 bases separating them. The CDR3 runs 14 residues. Germline lookup yields CDR1 LGHDT and CDR2 YNNKEL (reference sequence). In DNA form, the CDR3 reads TGTGCCAGCAGCCAAGATTGGGGTCCCTACGAGCAGTACTTC. Translated: CASSQDWGPYEQYF.

A word on this clonotype: A much larger clone differs from this one at a single base, so this may be a read error. The J gene is TRBJ1-1, the V gene TRBV29-1, with D uncertain. CDR1 and CDR2 from the germline V gene are SQVTM and ANQGSEA. The CDR3 covers 13 residues. V lost 7 bases to trimming and J lost 1 base, with 13 bases between them. The CDR3 protein is CSAEWRGNTEAFF. CDR3 in DNA: TGCAGCGCTGAGTGGCGGGGGAACACTGAAGCTTTCTTT.

A remark on this clonotype: Given a much more abundant clone one base away, this may be a read error. The rearrangement joins TRBV7-9 to TRBJ1-1; TRBD1 is a possible D gene (5 bases). There are 11 residues in the CDR3. Germline assignment: CDR1 SEHNR and CDR2 FQNEAQ (reference sequence). Trimming removed 4 bases at V and 10 bases at J, with 10 bases between. This CDR3 reads CASSSNRIAFF. CDR3 sequence (DNA): TGTGCCAGCAGCTCGAACAGGATAGCTTTCTTT.

This chain connects TRBV27 to TRBJ2-5; 9 bases agree with TRBD2. CDR1 is MNHEY and CDR2 is SMNVEV in the germline V gene (reference sequence). This CDR3 comprises 16 residues. Trimming removed 1 base from V and 5 bases from J; junction bases left unmatched: 8. This CDR3 is CASSLFGGGAGETQYF. CDR3 nucleotide sequence: TGTGCCAGCAGTTTATTTGGCGGGGGGGCCGGGGAGACCCAGTACTTC.

This clonotype has just a few counts. This chain joins TRBV7-9 and TRBJ1-1; D is perhaps TRBD1 (6 bases). This CDR3 is built from 15 residues. V lost 3 bases and J lost 6, with 17 bases in between. Germline values: CDR1 SEHNR, CDR2 FQNEAQ (reference sequence). The CDR3, as DNA: TGTGCCAGCAGCTTGTCGGAACAGGGAAGGCCTGAAGCTTTCTTT. Protein: CASSLSEQGRPEAFF.

This clonotype was counted ten times or more. The V call is TRBV6-2 or TRBV6-3, the J call TRBJ1-1, with a tentative D call TRBD1 (5 bases). Germline loops: CDR1 MNHEY, CDR2 SVGEGT. The length of the CDR3 is 13 residues. V lost 2 bases to trimming and J lost 7 bases, with 11 bases between them. CDR3 sequence: CASSYIGHHEAFF. The CDR3, as DNA: TGTGCCAGCAGTTACATAGGACATCATGAAGCTTTCTTT.

This chain links TRBV7-9 with TRBJ1-1, with D possibly TRBD1 on 5 matching bases. The CDR3 length is 15 residues. With 6 bases removed from V and 0 bases from J, the gap between germline ends came to 14 bases. The germline V gene encodes CDR1 SEHNR and CDR2 FQNEAQ (reference sequence). CDR3 in amino acids: CASRSQEMMNTEAFF. CDR3 DNA: TGTGCCAGCAGATCACAGGAGATGATGAACACTGAAGCTTTCTTT.

This clonotype was seen a handful of times. The chain recombines TRBV4-3 with TRBJ2-5; D possibly matches TRBD1 or TRBD2 (5 bases each). Trimming took off 3 bases at V and 1 base at J, with 15 bases between the two ends. The CDR3 spans 16 residues. Germline CDR1 and CDR2: LGHNA and YSLEER. CDR3: CASSHGEGLVQETQYF. The CDR3 DNA is TGCGCCAGCAGCCACGGCGAGGGGTTGGTCCAAGAGACCCAGTACTTC.

On this clonotype: Just one base apart from a much larger clone, this may be a read error. The chain links TRBV7-9 to TRBJ1-1; 11 bases fit TRBD1. Germline V gives CDR1 SEHNR, CDR2 FQNEAQ (reference sequence). The CDR3 has 16 amino acids. The CDR3 loop is CASGLARTGGGTEAFF. The DNA for the CDR3 is TGTGCCAGCGGCTTAGCGAGGACAGGGGGCGGCACTGAAGCTTTCTTT.

This sequence joins TRBV9 and TRBJ2-2; the D gene is possibly TRBD2 (6 bases). Germline CDR1 is SGDLS and CDR2 is YYNGEE. Trimming stripped 7 bases from V and 4 bases from J, with 20 bases between. This CDR3 is built from 16 residues. The CDR3 reads CASAGSSGDATGELFF. The CDR3 nucleotides read TGTGCCAGCGCGGGGTCATCCGGGGATGCCACCGGGGAGCTGTTTTTT.

This clonotype has a count of ten or more. The rearrangement uses TRBV7-9 and TRBJ2-6, with D unclear. Germline assignment: CDR1 SEHNR and CDR2 FQNEAQ (reference sequence). V was shortened by 6 bases and J by 0 bases, with 3 bases between the two germline ends. This CDR3 region has 13 residues. CDR3 bases: TGTGCCAGCAGTTACTCTGGGGCCAACGTCCTGACTTTC. Translated: CASSYSGANVLTF.

Ten or more counts support this clonotype. The chain recombines TRBV4-1 with TRBJ2-7; TRBD1 agrees at 10 bases. The germline V gene encodes CDR1 MGHRA and CDR2 YSYEKL. The CDR3 has 16 residues. V gave up 4 bases and J gave up 0 bases; unmatched junction bases: 6. The CDR3 loop is CASSLGTGDSSYEQYF. CDR3 coding DNA: TGCGCCAGCAGCCTGGGGACAGGGGATAGCTCCTACGAGCAGTACTTC.

The J gene is TRBJ2-5, the V gene TRBV27; D is possibly TRBD2 (7 bases). Trimming took 1 base from V and 5 from J, leaving 11 bases between them. Per germline, CDR1 MNHEY and CDR2 SMNVEV (reference sequence). The CDR3 runs to 14 residues. The CDR3 sequence: CASSLLKGGETQYF. DNA of the CDR3: TGTGCCAGCAGTTTATTGAAGGGGGGGGAGACCCAGTACTTC.

In its sample, this clonotype was seen a few times. The chain links TRBV19 to TRBJ2-3, with D uncertain. This CDR3 is 16 amino acids long. V lost 5 bases, J lost 3 bases, and 18 bases lay in between. Germline values: CDR1 LNHDA, CDR2 SQIVND (reference sequence). CDR3 residues: CASSFRRLPETDTQYF. The DNA for the CDR3 is TGTGCCAGTAGTTTCCGACGGTTACCCGAGACAGATACGCAGTATTTT.

This clonotype has only a few counts. Given a much more abundant clone one base away, this may be a read error. The chain recombines TRBV6-6 with TRBJ1-1; a weak D match, TRBD1 (5 bases). Germline CDR1 MNHNY, CDR2 SVGAGI (reference sequence). The CDR3 contains 11 residues. Written as DNA, the CDR3 is TGTGCCAGCAGTACCAGGGCTGAAGCTCTCTTT. The encoded protein is CASSTRAEALF.

Only a few counts were recorded for this clonotype. This chain uses TRBV3-1 with TRBJ2-7, with 7 bases fitting TRBD2. From germline, CDR1 is LGHDT and CDR2 YNNKEL (reference sequence). This CDR3 has 15 amino acids. V lost 4 bases to trimming and J lost 2 bases; unmatched junction nucleotides: 8. The CDR3 region is CASSPLTSSPYEQYF. DNA for the CDR3: TGTGCCAGCAGCCCCCTGACTAGCTCTCCCTACGAGCAGTACTTC.

J is TRBJ2-3 and V is TRBV7-7; no definite D call. The length of the CDR3 is 15 residues. The ends were cut back, 5 bases at V and 3 bases at J, with 15 bases in the middle. In germline, CDR1 is SSHAT, CDR2 FNYEAQ (reference sequence). CDR3 amino acids: CASSTRRIQTDTQYF. CDR3 nucleotide sequence: TGTGCCAGCAGCACCCGGCGGATTCAGACAGATACGCAGTATTTT.

The chain recombines TRBV6-5 with TRBJ2-7; TRBD1 might be the D (5 bases). Germline CDR1 reads MNHEY; CDR2 reads SVGAGI. Trimming left V 2 bases short and J 9 bases short, with 14 bases between. The CDR3 is 13 residues long. CDR3 protein: CASSYGAGMGQYF. The CDR3 coding sequence is TGTGCCAGCAGTTACGGAGCAGGGATGGGGCAGTACTTC.

A single count supports this clonotype. A read error may be the cause here, since a much bigger clone is one base away. V usage is TRBV7-9 and J usage is TRBJ2-7, with 7 bases lining up with TRBD1. The germline V gene encodes CDR1 SEHNR and CDR2 FQNEAQ (reference sequence). CDR3 length equals 14 residues. The CDR3 coding sequence is TGTCCCAGCAGCTCAGGTGACAGGGTGGACGAGCAGTACTTC. Its translation is CPSSSGDRVDEQYF.

This chain connects TRBV12-3 or TRBV12-4 to TRBJ2-3; 7 bases match TRBD1. The J segment lost 2 bases and the V segment lost 6 bases, leaving 8 bases of the junction unmatched. This CDR3 spans 15 amino acids. The CDR3 is CASSLDRDHTDTQYF. CDR3 DNA sequence: TGTGCCAGCAGCCTCGACAGGGATCACACAGATACGCAGTATTTT.

This rearrangement joins TRBV5-1 to TRBJ1-2; D ambiguous. Germline lookup yields CDR1 SGHRS and CDR2 YFSETQ. CDR3 size: 14 residues. V lost 0 bases and J 0 bases, leaving 6 bases between the germline ends. CDR3 sequence (DNA): TGCGCCAGCAGCTTGGCTGGAACTAACTATGGCTACACCTTC. As protein: CASSLAGTNYGYTF.

V and J are TRBV20-1 and TRBJ2-3; D call uncertain. CDR3 length equals 15 residues. CDR1 is DFQATT, CDR2 SNEGSKA, per germline (reference sequence). Trimming took off 3 bases at V and 0 bases at J, with 13 bases between the two ends. As DNA, the CDR3 is TGCAGTGCTAGTCGGCTAGATGGGAGCACAGATACGCAGTATTTT. Protein: CSASRLDGSTDTQYF.